The rows below give T cell receptor beta chains drawn from one sample of a study of T-cell memory formation after mild COVID-19. TCRdb reprocessed the 5' RACE reads via MiXCR and lists one record per CDR3 protein. The table records 300,000 to 350,000 distinct CDR3 sequences, about 13% of them present only once. Material: PBMCs or a T cell subset sorted from them (not recorded which). The receptors were sampled from a man between 18 and 35 years old who had mild COVID-19 (a few samples of this study predate the infection). Cell type and time point are not known. The CDR3 runs from the conserved cysteine through the conserved F or W. D genes are given only for firm matches. Size values are once, few and many counts, or a class for expanded clones, and some rows have none.

J | V | size | D | DNA | CDR3
TRBJ1-2 | TRBV3-1 | NA | NA | TGTGCCAGCAGCCAAGGAACAGGGTCTGGCTACACCTTC | CASSQGTGSGYTF
TRBJ1-6 | TRBV6-2/TRBV6-3 | many | TRBD1 | TGTGCCAGCAGCAACCCGGGACAGGGGAATTCACCCCTCCACTTT | CASSNPGQGNSPLHF
TRBJ2-5 | TRBV7-9 | few | NA | TGTGCCAGCAGTCAAGACTGGAGGCAAGAGACCCAGTACTTC | CASSQDWRQETQYF
TRBJ1-3 | TRBV20-1 | NA | NA | TGCAGTGCTCCCCTCTCTGGAAACACCATATATTTT | CSAPLSGNTIYF
TRBJ2-2 | TRBV4-3 | few | NA | TGCGCCAGCAGCCCGCAAAGGTCCGGGGAGCTGTTTTTT | CASSPQRSGELFF
TRBJ1-1 | TRBV9 | few | NA | TGTGCCAGCAGCGTAGACAGGGCCACTGAAGCTTTCTTT | CASSVDRATEAFF
TRBJ2-3 | TRBV5-8 | few | NA | TGTGCCAGCAGCTTGAGGGGCCAGGCAGATACGCAGTATTTT | CASSLRGQADTQYF
TRBJ2-3 | TRBV20-1 | NA | NA | TGCAGTGCTAGAAGGGGGGGCTCCAGCACAGATACGCAGTATTTT | CSARRGGSSTDTQYF
TRBJ1-1 | TRBV12-3/TRBV12-4 | few | NA | TGTGCCAGCAGTTTAGGAGGGGTTACTGAAGCTTTCTTT | CASSLGGVTEAFF
TRBJ2-2 | TRBV15 | few | NA | TGTGCCACCAGCCATGACAACCTGAACACCGGGGAGCTGTTTTTT | CATSHDNLNTGELFF
TRBJ1-5 | TRBV6-1 | NA | NA | TGTGCCAGCAGAATACAAGAGGATAGCAATCAGCCCCAGCATTTT | CASRIQEDSNQPQHF
TRBJ2-2 | TRBV7-6 | few | TRBD1 | TGTGCCAGCAGCGCGACAGGGGATGGCGCCGGGGAGCTGTTTTTT | CASSATGDGAGELFF
TRBJ1-1 | TRBV4-1 | NA | NA | TGCGCCAGCAGCCAGTCAGGGGTGGCTGAAGCTTTCTTT | CASSQSGVAEAFF
TRBJ2-1 | TRBV20-1 | few | NA | TGCAGTGCTATTGATTACAATGAGCAGTTCTTC | CSAIDYNEQFF
TRBJ2-3 | TRBV6-5 | NA | NA | TGTGCCAGCAGAAGGGGTGTAGATACGCAGTATTTT | CASRRGVDTQYF
TRBJ2-3 | TRBV3-1 | many | TRBD2 | TGTGCCAGCAGCCAAGAATGGGCGGGGGTGGCAGATACGCAGTATTTT | CASSQEWAGVADTQYF
TRBJ2-3 | TRBV2 | few | TRBD1 | TGTGCCAGGTGGGACAGGGATCGGACAGATACGCAGTATTTT | CARWDRDRTDTQYF
TRBJ1-6 | TRBV5-6 | few | NA | TGTGCCAGCTCGTGGCGGGGACCCTCACCCCTCCACTTT | CASSWRGPSPLHF
TRBJ1-2 | TRBV7-2 | few | NA | TGTGCCAGCAGCGCGGGGTGGGCCACAGACCCACACTTC | CASSAGWATDPHF
TRBJ2-1 | TRBV6-5 | few | NA | TGTGCCAGCAGTTACAGCCGACTTGGGGGCAATGAGCAGTTCTTC | CASSYSRLGGNEQFF
TRBJ2-2 | TRBV15 | NA | TRBD2 | TGTGCCACCAGCAGCGATCGGGAGGGTATGGCCGGGGAGCTGTTTTTT | CATSSDREGMAGELFF
TRBJ2-6 | TRBV6-2/TRBV6-3 | NA | NA | TGTGCCAGCAGCCCCCCGTATTCCTCTGGGGCCAACGTCCTGACTTTC | CASSPPYSSGANVLTF
TRBJ2-7 | TRBV7-9 | few | NA | TGTGCCAGCAGCCCCTGGGACAACTCCTACGAGCAGTACTTC | CASSPWDNSYEQYF
TRBJ1-2 | TRBV3-1 | NA | NA | TGTGCCAGCAGCCGCGGAACGGATTATGGCTACACCTTC | CASSRGTDYGYTF
TRBJ1-1 | TRBV4-3 | few | NA | TGCGCCAGCAGCCAAAACCTGGACGGACTCACTGAAGCTTTCTTT | CASSQNLDGLTEAFF